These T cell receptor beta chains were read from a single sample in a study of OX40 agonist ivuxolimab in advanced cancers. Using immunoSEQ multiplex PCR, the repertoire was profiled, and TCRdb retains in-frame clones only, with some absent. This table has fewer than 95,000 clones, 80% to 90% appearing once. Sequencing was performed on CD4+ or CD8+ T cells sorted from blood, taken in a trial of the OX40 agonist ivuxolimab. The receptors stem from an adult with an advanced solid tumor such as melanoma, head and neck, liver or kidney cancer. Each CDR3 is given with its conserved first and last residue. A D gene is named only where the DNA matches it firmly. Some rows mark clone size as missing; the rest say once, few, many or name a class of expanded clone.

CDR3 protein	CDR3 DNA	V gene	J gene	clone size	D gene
CASSGQGGTEAFF	TGCGCCAGCAGTGGACAGGGAGGCACTGAAGCTTTCTTT	TRBV10-1	TRBJ1-1	NA	TRBD1
CASSSDPRAYNEQFF	TGTGCCAGCAGCTCCGACCCCAGGGCCTACAATGAGCAGTTCTTC	TRBV7-9	TRBJ2-1	NA	NA
CASARGSATEAFF	TGTGCCTCCGCCAGGGGGTCCGCCACTGAAGCTTTCTTT	TRBV30	TRBJ1-1	NA	TRBD1
CASLTVGTEGYEQYF	TGTGCCAGCCTAACTGTGGGGACCGAGGGTTACGAGCAGTACTTC	TRBV5-6	TRBJ2-7	once	NA
CASSFFRANTGELFF	TGTGCCAGCAGTTTCTTCCGAGCGAACACCGGGGAGCTGTTTTTT	TRBV27	TRBJ2-2	NA	NA
CASRYHQPQHF	TGTGCCAGCAGGTACCATCAGCCCCAGCATTTT	TRBV2	TRBJ1-5	few	NA
CASSLSRAANTEAFF	TGCGCCAGCAGCCTCTCCCGGGCAGCGAACACTGAAGCTTTCTTT	TRBV4-1	TRBJ1-1	NA	NA
CASSLKQGIPTEAFF	TGTGCCAGTAGTCTGAAACAGGGAATCCCCACTGAAGCTTTCTTT	TRBV19	TRBJ1-1	NA	NA
CASSATGGSGSPLHF	TGTGCCAGCAGCGCAACGGGGGGTTCGGGGTCACCCCTCCACTTT	TRBV9	TRBJ1-6	NA	NA
CASSVGNSNQPQHF	TGTGCCAGCAGCGTAGGAAATAGCAATCAGCCCCAGCATTTT	TRBV9	TRBJ1-5	NA	NA